This T cell receptor beta chain came from a study of T cell repertoires in cytomegalovirus infection. On the study more broadly: Alongside well-studied HLA-B-restricted CMV epitopes, recently identified HLA-C-restricted CMV epitopes were also used. A matching HLA type, together with CMV infection, was signaled by public TCR beta signatures.

Notes on the study in general: Carriage of CMV together with the relevant HLA was identifiable through cumulative public TCR beta family frequency. CMV-specific HLA-C-restricted TCR beta clonotypes dominated the ex vivo response.

Points on this clonotype: Antigen: not known.

The CDR3 runs to 16 residues. With 0 bases removed from V and 7 bases from J, the gap between germline ends came to 18 bases. CDR1 is MNHEY, CDR2 SVGAGI, per germline. TCRdb fed the reads into MiXCR, producing one record per CDR3 protein. The profile shows about a million distinct CDR3 sequences, around 32% of them singletons. J is TRBJ1-2 and V is TRBV6-5; D may be TRBD1 (5 bases). The sequence was obtained from a human donor in good health (CMV status not recorded). Some clones in this sample may be carry-over from other donors' samples. Here the sequenced sample was cultured CD8+ T cells from PBMCs, taken from culture after CMV antigen stimulation. CDR3 in DNA: TGTGCCAGCAGTTACTCCCCGGGACCTCTCCAGGGTGGCTACACCTTC. Protein product: CASSYSPGPLQGGYTF.